This T cell receptor beta chain was retrieved from a study of blood T cell repertoires in COVID-19 (dated by TCRdb to about 2020). Regarding the study in general: The collaborator samples originated in the United States, Italy and Spain and spanned the acute and convalescent phases of COVID-19. The material from the prospective study consisted of cDNA or gDNA derived from T cells, B-cell-depleted T cells, or PBMCs. The dataset comprised deeply sampled blood TCRbeta repertoires from subjects exposed to, actively infected with, or recovered from COVID-19. The repertoires were made available in a free public database intended to serve as a resource for research on the immune response to SARS-CoV-2. Samples came from the ongoing ImmuneRACE study (first 160 participants) plus 1,254 subjects from 6 global collaborators. The sample metadata nearly always contained a de-identified subject ID, COVID-19 status, age in years and sex. Where available, HLA class I and class II types were taken from metadata supplied by the sample provider and were not determined by assay-based typing. The research as a whole found: Clinical and demographic metadata were provided uncurated, with the amount varying by source and participant.

This clone was picked up a small number of times. It has no known antigen specificity. Base qualities are not recorded, but no much larger clone differs from it by a single base. Per the germline V gene (reference sequence), LGHDT is the CDR1 and YNNKEL is the CDR2. The V end gives up 4 bases and the J end 4 bases, leaving 6 bases in the junction not matched to a gene. There are 14 amino acids in the CDR3, from cysteine to phenylalanine inclusive. Left in the record is the CDR3 DNA by itself, 42 bases read in frame from the first base. TCRbeta CDR3 regions were amplified from genomic DNA by means of the immunoSEQ Assay, a bias-controlled multiplex PCR. The authors processed their data as follows. Nucleated cell counts per sample were estimated from amplification of reference gene primers within the assay. To quantify the absolute abundance of each unique TCRbeta CDR3 rearrangement, sequence reads were collapsed and filtered. For each sample, productive Simpson clonality was calculated by taking the square root of Simpson's diversity index across productive rearrangements. TCRdb holds this immuneACCESS table with in-frame rearrangements only. Some clones are missing; in checked studies, unresolved V genes explain under half, and the rest has no known cause. V, J and clone size are those of that table, while D and trimming were read from the DNA. Within this sample are 140,000 to 150,000 clones, with about 85% of them counted one time only. The ten largest clones represent 2.5% to 3% of the sample.

Collaborating institutions collected whole blood in K2EDTA tubes following their own protocols. For TCRbeta analysis, collaborators shipped samples as frozen whole blood, isolated PBMCs, or DNA extracted from either of those sample types. The sample taken for sequencing was peripheral blood. Recombination connected TRBV3-1 (or the pseudogene TRBV3-2) to TRBJ1-2; TRBD1 fits 7 bases in the junction. This TCR came from a woman aged 40 to 49 with active or convalescent COVID-19. The DNA sequence reads TGTGCCAGCAGCCCCAGGGGGATTGGCTATGGCTACACCTTC. Its amino acids are CASSPRGIGYGYTF.